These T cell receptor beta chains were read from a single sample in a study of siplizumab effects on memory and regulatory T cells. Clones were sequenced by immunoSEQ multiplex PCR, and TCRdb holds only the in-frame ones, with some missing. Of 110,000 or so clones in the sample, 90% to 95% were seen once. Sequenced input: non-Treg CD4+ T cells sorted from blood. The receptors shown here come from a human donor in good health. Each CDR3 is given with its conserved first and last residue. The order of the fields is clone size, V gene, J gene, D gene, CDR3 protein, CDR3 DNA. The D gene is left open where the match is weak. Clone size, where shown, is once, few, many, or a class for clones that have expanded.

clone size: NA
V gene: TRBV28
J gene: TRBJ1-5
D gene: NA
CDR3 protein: CASSFRQGTGNQPQHF
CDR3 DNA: TGTGCCAGCAGTTTTCGGCAGGGAACTGGCAATCAGCCCCAGCATTTT

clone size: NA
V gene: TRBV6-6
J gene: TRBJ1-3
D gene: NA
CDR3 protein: CASSRSQGRGNTIYF
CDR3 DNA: TGTGCCAGTTCGAGGTCGCAGGGGAGAGGAAACACCATATATTTT

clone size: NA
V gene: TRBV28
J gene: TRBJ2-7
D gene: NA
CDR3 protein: CASSLEYEQYF
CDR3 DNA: TGTGCCAGCAGTTTAGAATACGAGCAGTACTTC

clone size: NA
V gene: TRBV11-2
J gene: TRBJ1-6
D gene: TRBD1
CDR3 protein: CASSWTGRNSPLHF
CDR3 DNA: TGTGCCAGCAGCTGGACAGGGCGGAATTCACCCCTCCACTTT

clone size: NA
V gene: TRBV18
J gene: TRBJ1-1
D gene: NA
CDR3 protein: CASSPLSGQNTEAFF
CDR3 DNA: TGTGCCAGCTCACCGTTGTCAGGTCAGAACACTGAAGCTTTCTTT

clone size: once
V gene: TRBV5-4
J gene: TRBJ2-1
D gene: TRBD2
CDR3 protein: CASSLLAGSYNEQFF
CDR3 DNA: TGTGCCAGCAGCTTGCTAGCGGGCTCCTACAATGAGCAGTTCTTC

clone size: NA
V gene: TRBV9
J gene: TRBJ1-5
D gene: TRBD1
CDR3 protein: CASSVGTGFEQPQHF
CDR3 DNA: TGTGCCAGCAGCGTAGGGACAGGGTTCGAGCAGCCCCAGCATTTT

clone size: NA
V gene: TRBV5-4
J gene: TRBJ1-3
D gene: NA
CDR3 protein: CASSLKGSGNTIYF
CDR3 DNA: TGTGCCAGCAGCTTGAAGGGCTCTGGAAACACCATATATTTT

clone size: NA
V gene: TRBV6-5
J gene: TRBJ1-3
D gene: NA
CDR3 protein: CASSPASSGNTIYF
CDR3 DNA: TGTGCCAGCAGCCCCGCGAGCTCTGGAAACACCATATATTTT

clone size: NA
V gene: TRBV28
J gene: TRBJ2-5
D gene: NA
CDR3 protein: CASSRAEQETQYF
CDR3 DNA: TGTGCCAGCAGTCGGGCGGAGCAAGAGACCCAGTACTTC

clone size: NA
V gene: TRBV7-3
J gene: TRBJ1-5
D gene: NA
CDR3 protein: CASSYNSNQPQHF
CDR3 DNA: TGTGCCAGCAGCTACAATAGCAATCAGCCCCAGCATTTT

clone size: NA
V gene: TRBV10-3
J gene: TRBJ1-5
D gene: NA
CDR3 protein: CAISETVYQPQHF
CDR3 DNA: TGTGCCATCAGTGAGACAGTTTATCAGCCCCAGCATTTT

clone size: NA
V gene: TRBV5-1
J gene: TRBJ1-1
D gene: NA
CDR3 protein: CASSHKQKNTEAFF
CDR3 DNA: TGCGCCAGCAGCCACAAACAGAAGAACACTGAAGCTTTCTTT

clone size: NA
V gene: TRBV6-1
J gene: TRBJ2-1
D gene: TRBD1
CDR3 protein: CASSEQSGTGNNEQFF
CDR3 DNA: TGTGCCAGCAGTGAACAGTCTGGGACAGGGAACAATGAGCAGTTCTTC

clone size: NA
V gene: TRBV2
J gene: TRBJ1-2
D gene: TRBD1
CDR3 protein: CASRGPGQLYYGYTF
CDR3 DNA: TGTGCCAGCAGGGGCCCGGGACAGCTTTACTATGGCTACACCTTC

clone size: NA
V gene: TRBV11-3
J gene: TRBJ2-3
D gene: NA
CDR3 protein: CASSLEGRHTDTQYF
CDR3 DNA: TGTGCCAGCAGCTTAGAGGGCAGACACACAGATACGCAGTATTTT

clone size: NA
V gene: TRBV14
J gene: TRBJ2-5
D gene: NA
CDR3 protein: CASSLAGTRGETQYF
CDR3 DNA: TGTGCCAGCAGCCTGGCCGGGACCCGCGGGGAGACCCAGTACTTC

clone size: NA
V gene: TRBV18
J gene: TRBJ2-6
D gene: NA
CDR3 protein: CASSPLGEGTGANVLTF
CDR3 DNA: TGTGCCAGCTCACCACTGGGCGAGGGTACTGGGGCCAACGTCCTGACTTTC

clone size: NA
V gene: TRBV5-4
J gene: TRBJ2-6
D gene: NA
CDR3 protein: CASSLAPAGDSGANVLTF
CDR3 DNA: TGTGCCAGCAGCTTGGCTCCTGCCGGAGACTCTGGGGCCAACGTCCTGACTTTC

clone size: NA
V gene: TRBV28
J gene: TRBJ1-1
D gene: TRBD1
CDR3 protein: CASSPSGQVNTEAFF
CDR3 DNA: TGTGCCAGCAGTCCGTCGGGACAGGTGAACACTGAAGCTTTCTTT

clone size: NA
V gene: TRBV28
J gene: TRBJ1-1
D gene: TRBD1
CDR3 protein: CASSSTGTGEEAFF
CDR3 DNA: TGTGCCAGCAGCTCTACCGGGACAGGAGAAGAAGCTTTCTTT

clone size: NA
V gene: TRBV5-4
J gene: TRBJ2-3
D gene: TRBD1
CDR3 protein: CASSPGQGLTDTQYF
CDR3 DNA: TGTGCCAGCAGCCCAGGACAGGGGCTCACAGATACGCAGTATTTT

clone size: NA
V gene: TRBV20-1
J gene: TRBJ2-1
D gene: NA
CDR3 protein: CSARIYNEQFF
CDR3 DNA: TGCAGTGCTAGGATATACAATGAGCAGTTCTTC

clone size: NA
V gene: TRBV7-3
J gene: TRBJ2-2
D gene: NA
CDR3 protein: CASSFQMNTGELFF
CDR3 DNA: TGTGCCAGCAGCTTTCAGATGAACACCGGGGAGCTGTTTTTT

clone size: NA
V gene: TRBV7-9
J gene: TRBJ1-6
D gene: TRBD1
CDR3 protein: CASSLGSTGATSYNSPLHF
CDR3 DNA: TGTGCCAGCAGCTTAGGATCGACAGGGGCCACCTCCTATAATTCACCCCTCCACTTT

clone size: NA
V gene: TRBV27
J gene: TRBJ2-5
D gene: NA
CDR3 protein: CASSLSYEQETQYF
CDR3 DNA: TGTGCCAGCAGTTTATCGTATGAACAAGAGACCCAGTACTTC

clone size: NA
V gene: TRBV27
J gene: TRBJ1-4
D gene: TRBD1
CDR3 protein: CASSSTGLGNEKLFF
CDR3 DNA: TGTGCCAGCAGTTCGACAGGGCTTGGGAATGAAAAACTGTTTTTT

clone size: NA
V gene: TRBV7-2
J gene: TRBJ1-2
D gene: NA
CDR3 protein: CASSLVAGVGYYGYTF
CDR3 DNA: TGTGCCAGCAGCTTAGTTGCAGGGGTAGGGTACTATGGCTACACCTTC

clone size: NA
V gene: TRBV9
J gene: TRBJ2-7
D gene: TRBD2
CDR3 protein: CASSAGLAETAQYF
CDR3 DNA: TGTGCCAGCAGCGCCGGACTAGCAGAGACGGCGCAGTACTTC

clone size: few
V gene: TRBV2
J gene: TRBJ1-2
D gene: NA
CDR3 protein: CASSPELNYGYTF
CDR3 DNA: TGTGCCAGCAGTCCCGAGCTTAACTATGGCTACACCTTC

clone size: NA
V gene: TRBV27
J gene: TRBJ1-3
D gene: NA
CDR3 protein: CASSQRDNRNTIYF
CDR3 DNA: TGTGCCAGCAGTCAGCGGGACAACAGAAACACCATATATTTT

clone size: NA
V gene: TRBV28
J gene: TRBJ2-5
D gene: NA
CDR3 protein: CASSTPGAAQETQYF
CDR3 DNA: TGTGCCAGCAGTACTCCCGGAGCGGCCCAAGAGACCCAGTACTTC

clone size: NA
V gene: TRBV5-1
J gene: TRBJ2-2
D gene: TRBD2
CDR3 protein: CASSLLAGANTGELFF
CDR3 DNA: TGCGCCAGCAGCCTACTAGCGGGGGCGAACACCGGGGAGCTGTTTTTT

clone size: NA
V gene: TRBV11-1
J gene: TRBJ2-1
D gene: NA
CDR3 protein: CASRRWGTGTDENEQFF
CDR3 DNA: TGTGCCAGCAGGCGATGGGGAACCGGGACCGACGAGAATGAGCAGTTCTTC

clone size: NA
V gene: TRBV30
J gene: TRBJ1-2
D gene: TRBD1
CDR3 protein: CAYDRGRGGYTF
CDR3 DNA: TGTGCCTACGACAGGGGGCGCGGTGGCTACACTTTC

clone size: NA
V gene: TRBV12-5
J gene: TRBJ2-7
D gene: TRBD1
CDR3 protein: CASGLPTPGQFSYEQYF
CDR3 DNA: TGTGCTAGTGGTTTGCCGACCCCGGGACAGTTCTCCTACGAGCAGTACTTC

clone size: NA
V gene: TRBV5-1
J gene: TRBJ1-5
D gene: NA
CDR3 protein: CASSSGPMSNQPQHF
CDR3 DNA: TGCGCCAGCAGCTCAGGACCGATGAGCAATCAGCCCCAGCATTTT

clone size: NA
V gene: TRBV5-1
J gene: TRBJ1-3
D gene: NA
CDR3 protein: CASSSAGSGNTIYF
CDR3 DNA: TGCGCCAGCAGCTCCGCGGGGTCCGGAAACACCATATATTTT

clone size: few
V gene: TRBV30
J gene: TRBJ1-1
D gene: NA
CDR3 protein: CAWRFEAFF
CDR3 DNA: TGTGCCTGGAGATTCGAAGCTTTCTTT

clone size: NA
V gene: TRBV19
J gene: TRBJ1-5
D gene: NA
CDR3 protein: CATKQGVLGNQPQHF
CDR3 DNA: TGTGCCACTAAACAAGGGGTACTAGGCAATCAGCCCCAGCATTTT

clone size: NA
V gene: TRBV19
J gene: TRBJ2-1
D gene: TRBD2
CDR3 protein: CASNIGASGGEQFF
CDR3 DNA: TGTGCCAGTAATATTGGGGCTAGCGGGGGTGAGCAGTTCTTC

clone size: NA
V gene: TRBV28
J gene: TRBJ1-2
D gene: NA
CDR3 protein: CASSFNPLIGYTF
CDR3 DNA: TGTGCCAGCAGTTTCAACCCCTTAATCGGCTACACCTTC

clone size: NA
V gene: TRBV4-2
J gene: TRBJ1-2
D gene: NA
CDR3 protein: CASSQGASNYGYTF
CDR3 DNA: TGTGCCAGCAGCCAAGGCGCTTCTAACTATGGCTACACCTTC

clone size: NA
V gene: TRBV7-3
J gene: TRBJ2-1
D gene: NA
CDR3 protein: CASSLNPALPNEQFF
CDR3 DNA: TGTGCCAGCAGCTTAAACCCCGCCCTCCCCAATGAGCAGTTCTTC

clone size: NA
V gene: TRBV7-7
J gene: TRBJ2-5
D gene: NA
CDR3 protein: CASSQVSQETQYF
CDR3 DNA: TGTGCCAGCAGCCAAGTGAGCCAAGAGACCCAGTACTTC